The 9 T cell receptor beta chains given below trace back to one sample, sequenced in a study of TIL therapy for anti-PD-1-resistant metastatic lung cancer. The libraries were made with immunoSEQ v3. The assay was immunoSEQ multiplex PCR, and TCRdb's table has in-frame clones only and misses some. The sample includes tens of thousands of clones, about 78% of them seen just once. Time point here: pre-treatment sample, taken before nivolumab and TIL therapy. Specimen: blood, collected at baseline. The receptor set was obtained from a person between 30 and 79 years old with non-small cell lung cancer.

The V call is TRBV7-9, the J call TRBJ2-5, with 8 bases fitting TRBD1. In germline, CDR1 is SEHNR, CDR2 FQNEAQ (reference sequence). J was trimmed by 6 bases and V by 5 bases; bases with no gene match: 8. The CDR3 has 14 amino acids. The CDR3, as DNA: TGTGCCAGCAGCGCGGACAGGGAGGTGAAGACCCAGTACTTC. Amino acid sequence: CASSADREVKTQYF.

The chain employs TRBV6-5 and TRBJ2-3, with D possibly matching TRBD2 (5 bases). Trimming cost V 2 bases and J 1 base, with 10 bases left between them. The CDR3 consists of 15 residues. CDR1 is MNHEY, CDR2 SVGAGI, per germline. CDR3 sequence (DNA): TGTGCCAGCAGTTACGTGGGAGAGGGCACAGATACGCAGTATTTT. Its protein is CASSYVGEGTDTQYF.

This clone was observed a few times. The chain links TRBV28 to TRBJ2-5; D not resolved. In germline, CDR1 is MDHEN, CDR2 SYDVKM. V lost 5 bases and J lost 5, with 15 bases in between. This CDR3 spans 14 amino acids. The CDR3: CASSGIRLSETQYF. The DNA of the CDR3 is TGTGCCAGCAGTGGGATAAGGCTATCGGAGACCCAGTACTTC.

DNA for the CDR3: TGTGCCAGCAGCTTTCGGGACAGGGGGTTATACGAGCAGTACTTC. Translation: CASSFRDRGLYEQYF. The chain uses TRBV11-1 and TRBJ2-7; 11 nucleotides agree with TRBD1. The CDR3 sequence is 15 residues long. V lost 3 bases, J lost 4 bases, and 5 bases stayed unmatched. CDR1 is SGHAT and CDR2 is FQDESV in the germline V gene (reference sequence).

The chain is built from TRBV28 and TRBJ1-5; D is ambiguous. Per germline, CDR1 MDHEN and CDR2 SYDVKM. Trimming left V 6 bases short and J 6 bases short, with 9 bases between. CDR3 length equals 12 residues. CDR3 bases: TGTGCCAGCAGGGTAGGGAGTCAGCCCCAGCATTTT. It codes for CASRVGSQPQHF.

In nucleotides, the CDR3 is TGTGCCAGCATAAGGGATGAAAAACTGTTTTTT. Protein product: CASIRDEKLFF. The V gene is TRBV6-5, the J gene TRBJ1-4; no clear D gene. CDR3 length: 11 amino acids. CDR1 MNHEY and CDR2 SVGAGI come from the germline V gene. Between the trimmed V and J ends, which lost 7 bases and 6 bases, there was a span of 6 bases.

V gene TRBV25-1 combines with J gene TRBJ2-2; possibly TRBD1 or TRBD2 for D (5 bases each). CDR1 MGHDK and CDR2 SYGVNS come from the germline V gene. Trimming took 4 bases from V and 3 from J, leaving 12 bases between them. The CDR3 is made up of 15 amino acids. The CDR3 DNA is TGTGCCAGCAGTGGCCGGGACGGATACACCGGGGAGCTGTTTTTT. Translation gives CASSGRDGYTGELFF.

The chain carries TRBV10-2 and TRBJ2-7, with TRBD2 identical over 12 bases. The germline V gene has CDR1 WSHSY and CDR2 SAAADI. V trimming: 2 bases; J trimming: 2 bases; junction bases outside the gene matches: 1. The CDR3 totals 15 residues. In DNA, the CDR3 is TGCGCCAGCAGTGAGGGACTAGCGGGACCCTACGAGCAGTACTTC. Encoded protein: CASSEGLAGPYEQYF.

This chain uses TRBV5-6 with TRBJ1-1, with D hard to call. Germline assignment: CDR1 SGHDT and CDR2 YYEEEE. With 2 bases removed from V and 2 bases from J, the gap between germline ends came to 7 bases. This CDR3 has 13 residues. CDR3 sequence (DNA): TGTGCCAGCAGCTTTGTCACCAACACTGAAGCTTTCTTT. Translated: CASSFVTNTEAFF.